This T cell receptor (beta chain) stems from a study of T cell repertoires in cytomegalovirus infection. For the study at large: Signatures in public TCR beta sequences pointed to both CMV infection and matching HLA type.

MiXCR was run by TCRdb on the reads, yielding one entry per CDR3 protein. The sample lists approximately 750,000 distinct CDR3 sequences; about 40% were seen once. The CDR3 contains 12 residues. Germline-derived CDR1 and CDR2 are MNHGY and SAAAGT. V gave up 0 bases and J gave up 10 bases, with 7 bases separating them. This clonotype occurred a few times. Its antigen remains unidentified. General study findings and limits: Dominating the ex vivo response were HLA-C-restricted CMV-specific TCR beta clonotypes. Frequencies of public TCR beta families were cumulated, and this identified carriers of CMV plus the relevant HLA.

This chain links TRBV6-8 with TRBJ2-1; D gene ambiguous. Sequencing was carried out using PBMCs. This sequence originates from a human donor in good health (CMV status not recorded). Some clones in this sample may be carry-over from other donors' samples. The DNA for the CDR3 is TGTGCCAGCAGTTACTCGGTAGGCGAGCAGTTCTTC. The encoded protein is CASSYSVGEQFF.